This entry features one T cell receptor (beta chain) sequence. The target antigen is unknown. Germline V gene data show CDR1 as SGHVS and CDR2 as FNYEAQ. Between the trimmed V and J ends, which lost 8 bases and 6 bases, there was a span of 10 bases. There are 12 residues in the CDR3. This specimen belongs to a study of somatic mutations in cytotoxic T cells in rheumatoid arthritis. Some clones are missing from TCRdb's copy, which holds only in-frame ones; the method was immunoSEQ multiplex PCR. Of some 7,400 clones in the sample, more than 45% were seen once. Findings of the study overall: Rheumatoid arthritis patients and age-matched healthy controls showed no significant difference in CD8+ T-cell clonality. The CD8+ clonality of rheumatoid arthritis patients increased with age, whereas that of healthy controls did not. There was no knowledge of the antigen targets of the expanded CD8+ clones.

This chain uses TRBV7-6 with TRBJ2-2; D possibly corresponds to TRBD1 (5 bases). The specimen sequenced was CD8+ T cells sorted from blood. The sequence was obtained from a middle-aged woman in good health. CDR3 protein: CASQGFPGELFF. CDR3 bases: TGTGCCAGCCAGGGATTCCCCGGGGAGCTGTTTTTT.